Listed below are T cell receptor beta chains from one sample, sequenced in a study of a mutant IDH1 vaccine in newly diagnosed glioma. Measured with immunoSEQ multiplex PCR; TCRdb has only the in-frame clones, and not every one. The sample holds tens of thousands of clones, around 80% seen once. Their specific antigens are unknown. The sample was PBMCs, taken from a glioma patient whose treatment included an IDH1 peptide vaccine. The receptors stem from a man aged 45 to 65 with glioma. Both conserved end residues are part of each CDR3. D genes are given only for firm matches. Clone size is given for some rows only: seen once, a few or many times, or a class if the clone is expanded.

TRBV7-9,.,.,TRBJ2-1,CASSLERDSYEQFF,TGTGCCAGCAGCTTAGAGCGGGACAGCTACGAGCAGTTCTTC
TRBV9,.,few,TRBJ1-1,CASSRQELNTEAFF,TGTGCCAGCAGCAGACAGGAATTGAACACTGAAGCTTTCTTT
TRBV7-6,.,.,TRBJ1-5,CASSPSLGEPQHF,TGTGCCAGCAGCCCTAGTCTTGGGGAGCCCCAGCATTTT
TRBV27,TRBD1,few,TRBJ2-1,CASSSGQGGGNEQFF,TGTGCCAGCAGTTCGGGACAGGGAGGAGGCAATGAGCAGTTCTTC
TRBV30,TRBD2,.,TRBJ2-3,CAWSVGGADTQYF,TGTGCCTGGAGTGTCGGGGGGGCAGATACGCAGTATTTT
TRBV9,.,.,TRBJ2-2,CASSPRERTGELFF,TGTGCCAGCAGCCCCCGGGAGCGAACCGGGGAGCTGTTTTTT
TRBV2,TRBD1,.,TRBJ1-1,CASIGQGKTEAFF,TGTGCCAGCATCGGACAGGGAAAGACTGAAGCTTTCTTT
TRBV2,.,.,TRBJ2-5,CASRQETQYF,TGTGCCAGCAGACAGGAGACCCAGTACTTC
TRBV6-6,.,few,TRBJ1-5,CASNYQPQHF,TGTGCCAGCAATTACCAGCCCCAGCATTTT
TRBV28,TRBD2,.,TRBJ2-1,CASRLAGVNEQFF,TGTGCCAGCAGATTAGCGGGAGTCAATGAGCAGTTCTTC
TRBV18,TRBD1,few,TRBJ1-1,CASSPTGKTEAFF,TGTGCCAGCTCACCGACAGGGAAGACTGAAGCTTTCTTT
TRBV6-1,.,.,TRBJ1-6,CASSEKGSRQMNSPLHF,TGTGCCAGCAGTGAAAAGGGCAGTCGTCAGATGAATTCACCCCTCCACTTT
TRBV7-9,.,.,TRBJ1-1,CASEEAFF,TGTGCCAGCGAGGAAGCTTTCTTT
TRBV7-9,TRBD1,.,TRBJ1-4,CASSLRQGAQEKLFF,TGTGCCAGCAGCTTAAGGCAGGGGGCGCAAGAAAAACTGTTTTTT
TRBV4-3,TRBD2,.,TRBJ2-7,CASSLLSSGNYEQYF,TGCGCCAGCAGCCTCCTGAGCAGCGGGAACTACGAGCAGTACTTC
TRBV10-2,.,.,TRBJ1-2,CASSELDRRGYTF,TGCGCCAGCAGTGAACTAGACAGGAGGGGCTACACCTTC
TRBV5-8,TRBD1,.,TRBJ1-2,CASSTGTAYYGYTF,TGTGCCAGCAGCACCGGGACAGCATACTATGGCTACACCTTC
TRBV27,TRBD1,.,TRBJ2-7,CASRRYLDRGMGKQYF,TGTGCCAGCAGGCGATACTTGGACAGGGGTATGGGGAAGCAGTACTTC
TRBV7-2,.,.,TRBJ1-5,CASSPDPVPGQPQHF,TGTGCCAGCAGCCCCGACCCGGTCCCCGGGCAGCCCCAGCATTTT
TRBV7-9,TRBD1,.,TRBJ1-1,CASSPTGTGNTEAFF,TGTGCCAGCAGCCCGACCGGGACAGGAAACACTGAAGCTTTCTTT
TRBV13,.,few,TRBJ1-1,CASSSGQITEAFF,TGTGCCAGCAGCTCCGGACAAATCACTGAAGCTTTCTTT
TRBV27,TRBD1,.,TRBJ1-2,CATRTGAQSGYTF,TGTGCCACCCGAACAGGGGCGCAGTCTGGCTACACCTTC
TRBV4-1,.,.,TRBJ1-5,CASSPRTDTPSEGPQHF,TGCGCCAGCAGCCCAAGAACGGACACACCGAGCGAGGGGCCCCAGCATTTT
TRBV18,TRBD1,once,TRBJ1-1,CASSPRPGQGASEAFF,TGTGCCAGCTCACCACGTCCGGGACAGGGGGCCTCTGAAGCTTTCTTT
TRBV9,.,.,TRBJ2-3,CASSPPRGAGGDTQYF,TGTGCCAGCAGCCCTCCTAGGGGGGCGGGTGGGGATACGCAGTATTTT
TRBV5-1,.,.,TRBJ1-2,CASSLDGESLRGYTF,TGCGCCAGCAGCTTGGATGGGGAATCGCTGCGAGGCTACACCTTC
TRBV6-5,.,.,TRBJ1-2,CATYTGANYGYTF,TGTGCCACATATACAGGAGCTAACTATGGCTACACCTTC
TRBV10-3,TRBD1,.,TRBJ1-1,CAISGDSYTEAFF,TGTGCCATCAGTGGGGACAGTTACACTGAAGCTTTCTTT
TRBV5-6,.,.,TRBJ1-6,CASSLKWSSYNSPLHF,TGTGCCAGCAGCTTGAAATGGAGCTCCTATAATTCACCCCTCCACTTT
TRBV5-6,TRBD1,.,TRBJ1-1,CASSRRDRGTEAFF,TGTGCCAGCAGCAGGAGGGACAGGGGAACTGAAGCTTTCTTT
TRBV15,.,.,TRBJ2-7,CATSRELGTAYF,TGTGCCACCAGCAGAGAGCTTGGAACGGCGTACTTC
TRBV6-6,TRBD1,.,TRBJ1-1,CASSSPQGADTEAFF,TGTGCCAGCAGTAGCCCCCAGGGGGCGGACACTGAAGCTTTCTTT
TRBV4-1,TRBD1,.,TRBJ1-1,CASSWTGDTEAFF,TGCGCCAGCAGCTGGACAGGGGACACTGAAGCTTTCTTT